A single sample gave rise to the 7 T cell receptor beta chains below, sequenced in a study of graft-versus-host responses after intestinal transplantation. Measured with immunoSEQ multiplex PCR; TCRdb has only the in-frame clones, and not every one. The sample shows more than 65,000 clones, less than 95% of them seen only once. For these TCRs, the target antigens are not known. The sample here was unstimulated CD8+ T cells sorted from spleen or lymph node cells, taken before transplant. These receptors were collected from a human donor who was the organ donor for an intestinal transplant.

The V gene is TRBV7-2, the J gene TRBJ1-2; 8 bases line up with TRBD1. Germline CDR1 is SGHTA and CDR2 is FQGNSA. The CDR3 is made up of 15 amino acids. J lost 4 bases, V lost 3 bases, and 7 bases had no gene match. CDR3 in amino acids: CASSFSTGGGYGYTF. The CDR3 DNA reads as TGTGCCAGCAGCTTTAGTACAGGGGGGGGCTATGGCTACACCTTC.

In DNA, the CDR3 is TGTGCCAGCAGGGGGGGTCTCTACAATGAGCAGTTCTTC. Translation: CASRGGLYNEQFF. The chain combines TRBV6-5 with TRBJ2-1; D might be TRBD2 (6 bases). Germline CDR1 reads MNHEY; CDR2 reads SVGAGI. This CDR3 has 13 residues. V was shortened by 6 bases and J by 3 bases, with 9 bases between the two germline ends.

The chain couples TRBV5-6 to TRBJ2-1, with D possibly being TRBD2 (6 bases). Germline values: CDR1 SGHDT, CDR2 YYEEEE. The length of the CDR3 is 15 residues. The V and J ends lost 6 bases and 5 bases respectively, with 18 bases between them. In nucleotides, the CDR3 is TGTGCCAGCATCCCGAAAGGGGAGGAAAACAATGAGCAGTTCTTC. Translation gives CASIPKGEENNEQFF.

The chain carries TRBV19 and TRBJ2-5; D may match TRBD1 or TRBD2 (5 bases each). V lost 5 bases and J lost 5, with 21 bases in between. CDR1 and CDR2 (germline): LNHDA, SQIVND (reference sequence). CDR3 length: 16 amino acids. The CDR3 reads CASSWSGTRLGETQYF. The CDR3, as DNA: TGTGCCAGTAGTTGGTCCGGGACCCGTCTCGGGGAGACCCAGTACTTC.

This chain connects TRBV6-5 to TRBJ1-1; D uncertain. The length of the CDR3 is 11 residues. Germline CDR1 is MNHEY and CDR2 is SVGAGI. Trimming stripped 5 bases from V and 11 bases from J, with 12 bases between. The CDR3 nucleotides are TGTGCCAGCAGTGCCCCGGTCGGGGCTTTCTTT. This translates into CASSAPVGAFF.

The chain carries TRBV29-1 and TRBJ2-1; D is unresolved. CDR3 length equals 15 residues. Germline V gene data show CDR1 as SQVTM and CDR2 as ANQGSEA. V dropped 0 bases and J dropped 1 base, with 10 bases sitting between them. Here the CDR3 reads CSVEEVGSSYNEQFF. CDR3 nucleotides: TGCAGCGTTGAAGAGGTGGGTTCGTCCTACAATGAGCAGTTCTTC.

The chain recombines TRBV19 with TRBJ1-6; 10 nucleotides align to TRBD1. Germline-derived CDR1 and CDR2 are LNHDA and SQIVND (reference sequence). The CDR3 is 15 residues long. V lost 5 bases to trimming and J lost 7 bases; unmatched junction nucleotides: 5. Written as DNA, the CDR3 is TGTGCCAGTAGTCTTGGACAGGGGGTCAATTCACCCCTCCACTTT. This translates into CASSLGQGVNSPLHF.